These 20 T cell receptor beta chains were all obtained from the same sample, sequenced in a study of cytomegalovirus exposure and HLA in healthy donors. A multiplex PCR was run with 60 Vbeta primers and 13 Jbeta primers. TCRdb's copy holds only in-frame clones and misses some; the assay was immunoSEQ multiplex PCR. The repertoire holds roughly 120,000 clones, with roughly 82% as singletons. Sequencing was performed on PBMCs. Source of these receptors: a male donor in good health and CMV-seropositive.

V usage is TRBV7-2 and J usage is TRBJ2-7, with TRBD1 matching 9 bases. Germline CDR1 is SGHTA and CDR2 is FQGNSA. The CDR3 extends over 14 amino acids. V dropped 2 bases and J dropped 3; count of bases not matched to a gene: 2. CDR3 bases: TGTGCCAGCAGCTTATCGGGACAGGGCTACGAGCAGTACTTC. The encoded protein is CASSLSGQGYEQYF.

The chain uses TRBV18 and TRBJ2-2, with 12 nucleotides matching TRBD1. Losses at the gene ends were 1 base for V and 5 bases for J; bases not matched to a gene: 5. CDR3 length: 17 residues. CDR1 is KGHSH and CDR2 is LQKENI in the germline V gene. CDR3 residues: CASSPRGTGGETGELFF. The CDR3 nucleotides read TGTGCCAGCTCACCACGAGGGACAGGGGGCGAGACCGGGGAGCTGTTTTTT.

The chain has TRBV27 and TRBJ2-7; 11 nucleotides align to TRBD2. There are 15 residues in the CDR3. V trimming: 10 bases; J trimming: 3 bases; junction bases outside the gene matches: 11. Germline loops: CDR1 MNHEY, CDR2 SMNVEV (reference sequence). The CDR3 bases are TGTGCCACCCGGGGAACTAGCGGGAGTGTCTACGAGCAGTACTTC. Amino acids: CATRGTSGSVYEQYF.

This chain links TRBV6-1 with TRBJ2-3; D is unclear. The CDR3 totals 12 residues. Germline values: CDR1 MNHNS, CDR2 SASEGT. V lost 4 bases and J 5 bases, leaving 7 bases between the germline ends. CDR3 residues: CASSASLDTQYF. CDR3 DNA sequence: TGTGCCAGCAGTGCTTCCTTAGATACGCAGTATTTT.

V usage is TRBV5-1 and J usage is TRBJ2-4; D is unclear. Germline V gene data show CDR1 as SGHRS and CDR2 as YFSETQ. This CDR3 region has 15 residues. The germline V and J ends were trimmed by 0 bases and 12 bases, with 19 bases remaining between them. CDR3 protein: CASSLGARFESSQYF. CDR3 DNA: TGCGCCAGCAGCTTGGGGGCTCGGTTTGAAAGCAGTCAGTACTTC.

The rearrangement joins TRBV7-3 to TRBJ1-6; the match to TRBD1 covers 8 bases. Germline V gene data show CDR1 as SGHTA and CDR2 as FQGTGA. V lost 4 bases to trimming and J lost 3 bases; unmatched junction nucleotides: 2. The CDR3 loop spans 15 amino acids. The chain's CDR3 is CASSSGTGYNSPLHF. The CDR3 DNA is TGTGCCAGCAGCTCTGGGACAGGCTATAATTCACCCCTCCACTTT.

This chain joins TRBV7-2 and TRBJ1-1; D possibly corresponds to TRBD1 (5 bases). The V end was cut by 0 bases, the J end by 0 bases, with 8 bases between. Germline V gene data show CDR1 as SGHTA and CDR2 as FQGNSA. CDR3 length equals 15 residues. The CDR3 region is CASSLAGGVNTEAFF. CDR3 bases: TGTGCCAGCAGCTTAGCGGGGGGGGTGAACACTGAAGCTTTCTTT.

This clone has just one count. This chain links TRBV7-9 with TRBJ2-3; D remains ambiguous. Deletions cut 10 bases from V and 4 bases from J, with 9 bases between. The V gene's germline CDR1 is SEHNR and CDR2 FQNEAQ (reference sequence). The CDR3 is made up of 11 amino acids. The chain's CDR3 is CATFNSDTQYF. The CDR3 DNA sequence: TGTGCCACCTTTAACTCAGATACGCAGTATTTT.

This chain joins TRBV30 and TRBJ1-1; perhaps TRBD1 as D (5 bases). The germline V and J ends were trimmed by 4 bases and 7 bases, with 22 bases remaining between them. The CDR3 covers 15 residues. The germline V gene encodes CDR1 GTSNPN and CDR2 SVGIG (reference sequence). CDR3 amino acids: CAWTPGDLLPSEAFF. For the CDR3, the DNA is TGTGCCTGGACCCCCGGGGACTTATTGCCCAGTGAAGCTTTCTTT. The variable domain in full, completed from reference TRBV30 and TRBJ1-1, reads SQTIHQWPATLVQPVGSPLSLECTVEGTSNPNLYWYRQAAGRGLQLLFYSVGIGQISSEVPQNLSASRPQDRQFILSSKKLLLSDSGFYLCAWTPGDLLPSEAFFGQGTRLTVV.

This rearrangement joins TRBV2 to TRBJ2-3; 16 nucleotides line up with TRBD2. The germline V gene encodes CDR1 SNHLY and CDR2 FYNNEI. The CDR3 has 16 residues. J lost 7 bases, V lost 8 bases, and 9 bases had no gene match. The CDR3 reads CASFGTSGRASYTQYF. The CDR3 coding sequence is TGTGCCAGCTTCGGGACTAGCGGGAGGGCCAGTTATACGCAGTATTTT.

This clone appeared a single time. The chain has TRBV28 and TRBJ2-1, with 13 bases aligning to TRBD2. CDR1 is MDHEN, CDR2 SYDVKM, per germline. The CDR3 contains 15 residues. The junction had 2 bases not matched to a gene; V was cut back by 4 bases and J by 5 bases. The CDR3 protein is CASSSGTSGNNEQFF. The CDR3 coding sequence is TGTGCCAGCAGTTCCGGGACTAGCGGGAACAATGAGCAGTTCTTC.

This chain connects TRBV6-5 to TRBJ2-5; D ambiguous. The J call could be wrong; TRBJ2-7 is a better fit for the DNA end. This CDR3 is 15 amino acids long. Germline V gene sequence: CDR1 MNHEY, CDR2 SVGAGI. The CDR3 loop reads CAPAWSPVVGCEQYF. The CDR3, as DNA: TGTGCCCCCGCCTGGTCGCCCGTGGTCGGTTGCGAGCAGTACTTC.

This clone was seen only a few times. The chain links TRBV11-2 to TRBJ1-3; D is unresolved. Germline V gives CDR1 SGHAT, CDR2 FQNNGV. The CDR3 totals 13 residues. V was shortened by 5 bases and J by 9 bases, with 14 bases between the two germline ends. The chain's CDR3 is CASSPTSESTIYF. CDR3 nucleotides: TGTGCCAGCAGCCCAACGTCGGAGAGCACCATATATTTT.

This chain links TRBV18 with TRBJ2-2; 7 bases are a match to TRBD2. CDR1 is KGHSH and CDR2 is LQKENI in the germline V gene. With 4 bases clipped from V and 0 bases from J, the junction kept 2 bases outside the gene matches. CDR3 size: 15 residues. The CDR3 region has the DNA TGTGCCAGCTCACTACGGGGGGCGAACACCGGGGAGCTGTTTTTT. Amino acid sequence: CASSLRGANTGELFF.

V and J are TRBV7-8 and TRBJ2-7, with 12 bases fitting TRBD1. The ends lost 11 bases at V and 6 bases at J; junction bases unmatched: 5. The length of the CDR3 is 12 residues. Germline CDR1 SGHVS, CDR2 FQNEAQ. The CDR3 loop reads CAAAGQGAEQYF. The CDR3 DNA reads TGTGCCGCCGCGGGACAGGGGGCCGAGCAGTACTTC.

The V and J genes are TRBV14 and TRBJ2-1; 11 positions match TRBD2. This CDR3 has 14 residues. V lost 4 bases to trimming and J lost 7 bases; unmatched junction nucleotides: 3. Germline V CDR1 and CDR2: SGHDN, FVKESK. The CDR3 region is CASSRLAGINEQFF. The CDR3 DNA reads as TGTGCCAGCAGCCGACTAGCGGGAATTAATGAGCAGTTCTTC.

The J gene is TRBJ2-1, the V gene TRBV18; D is perhaps TRBD2 (6 bases). CDR3 length equals 16 residues. The germline gives CDR1 KGHSH, CDR2 LQKENI. V lost 3 bases and J lost 5, with 17 bases in between. The CDR3: CASSPRGPGADNEQFF. Here the CDR3 DNA reads TGTGCCAGCTCACCCCGCGGCCCGGGAGCGGACAATGAGCAGTTCTTC.

The chain has TRBV25-1 and TRBJ2-1; no reliable D call. V lost 5 bases to trimming and J lost 4 bases, with 3 bases between them. Per germline, CDR1 MGHDK and CDR2 SYGVNS. The CDR3 is made up of 11 amino acids. The CDR3 loop is CASSPYNEQFF. The CDR3 DNA is TGTGCCAGCAGTCCATACAATGAGCAGTTCTTC.

The rearrangement uses TRBV9 and TRBJ1-4; D might be TRBD1 (6 bases). Germline values: CDR1 SGDLS, CDR2 YYNGEE. The CDR3 has 16 residues. Trimming shortened V by 4 bases and J by 4 bases, and 17 bases separated the two germline ends. DNA for the CDR3: TGTGCCAGCAGCCCCCAGGACAGTCGCTATAATGAAAAACTGTTTTTT. Its protein is CASSPQDSRYNEKLFF.

This sequence joins TRBV28 and TRBJ2-7, with D possibly matching TRBD1 (5 bases). V lost 6 bases, J lost 2 bases, and 20 bases lay in between. The V gene's germline CDR1 is MDHEN and CDR2 SYDVKM. CDR3 size: 16 residues. CDR3 amino acids: CASSPLGAIWAYEQYF. The CDR3 DNA is TGTGCCAGCAGCCCCCTTGGGGCGATATGGGCCTACGAGCAGTACTTC.